The 8 T cell receptor beta chains below all came from one sample that was sequenced in a study of blood T cell repertoires in COVID-19. Repertoires were generated with immunoSEQ multiplex PCR, while TCRdb's copy carries only in-frame clones and drops some. The sample includes over 250,000 clones, 85% to 90% of them seen just once. Specimen: peripheral blood. The receptors were gathered from a human donor in a cohort sampled during active COVID-19.

The chain links TRBV15 to TRBJ2-5, with D perhaps TRBD1 (6 bases). The V end lost 8 bases, the J end lost 5 bases, and 12 bases lay between the germline ends. Germline assignment: CDR1 LNHNV and CDR2 YYDKDF (reference sequence). CDR3 size: 12 residues. Here the CDR3 reads CATGNREETQYF. The DNA for the CDR3 is TGTGCCACCGGGAACAGGGAGGAGACCCAGTACTTC.

In its sample, this clone was seen once. The chain is built from TRBV10-1 and TRBJ2-3; D possibly corresponds to TRBD2 (6 bases). Trimming took off 6 bases at V and 0 bases at J, with 10 bases between the two ends. Germline V gene lookup returns CDR1 WNHNN and CDR2 SYGVQD (reference sequence). The length of the CDR3 is 14 residues. The CDR3, as DNA: TGCGCCAGCAGCCGGGGGATTAGCACAGATACGCAGTATTTT. Amino acid sequence: CASSRGISTDTQYF.

The chain carries TRBV2 and TRBJ1-4, with D hard to call. Trimming cost V 5 bases and J 7 bases, with 14 bases left between them. Germline CDR1 SNHLY, CDR2 FYNNEI. The CDR3 loop spans 14 amino acids. CDR3 residues: CASSSDTRSEKLFF. DNA for the CDR3: TGTGCCAGCAGTTCAGACACTAGGAGTGAAAAACTGTTTTTT.

The V call is TRBV11-2, the J call TRBJ2-1, with a possible D match to TRBD1 (6 bases). The CDR3 consists of 14 residues. V shed 1 base and J shed 8 bases, with 12 bases lying between them. Germline CDR1 reads SGHAT; CDR2 reads FQNNGV. CDR3 loop: CASSLGAGVDEQFF. The CDR3 bases are TGTGCCAGCAGCTTAGGGGCAGGGGTAGATGAGCAGTTCTTC.

This chain joins TRBV27 and TRBJ2-5; TRBD1 agrees at 7 bases. This CDR3 contains 14 residues. The germline gives CDR1 MNHEY, CDR2 SMNVEV (reference sequence). V dropped 3 bases and J dropped 7; count of bases not matched to a gene: 8. CDR3 region: CASSLSDRDGTQYF. The CDR3 DNA sequence: TGTGCCAGCAGTTTGTCCGACAGGGATGGGACCCAGTACTTC.

This clone was counted only a few times. The J gene is TRBJ2-3, the V gene TRBV10-3; possibly TRBD1 for D (6 bases). In germline, CDR1 is ENHRY, CDR2 SYGVKD. The CDR3 has 15 residues. Deletions cut 0 bases from V and 10 bases from J, with 17 bases between. The CDR3 loop is CAISESGQGTAAQYF. The CDR3 DNA follows: TGTGCCATCAGTGAGTCGGGGCAGGGGACCGCGGCGCAGTATTTT.

This chain uses TRBV5-1 with TRBJ2-1, with 7 bases identical to TRBD1. CDR1 is SGHRS, CDR2 YFSETQ, per germline. V shed 4 bases, J shed 7 bases, and the junction held 14 bases outside the gene matches. The CDR3 runs 16 residues. This CDR3 is CASSKRSGQLVNEQFF. The CDR3, as DNA: TGCGCCAGCAGCAAACGGTCGGGACAGCTTGTTAATGAGCAGTTCTTC. Based on the CDR3 plus reference TRBV5-1 and TRBJ2-1, the full variable domain is KAGVTQTPRYLIKTRGQQVTLSCSPISGHRSVSWYQQTPGQGLQFLFEYFSETQRNKGNFPGRFSGRQFSNSRSEMNVSTLELGDSALYLCASSKRSGQLVNEQFFGPGTRLTVL.

Comment on this clone: Other nucleotide sequences in the sample specify the same CDR3. The chain uses TRBV3-1 (or the pseudogene TRBV3-2) and TRBJ2-7; D not resolved. This CDR3 has 13 residues. The germline V and J ends were trimmed by 1 base and 3 bases, with 7 bases remaining between them. CDR1 and CDR2 (germline): LGHDT, YNNKEL (reference sequence). This CDR3 reads CASSQASSYEQYF. The CDR3, as DNA: TGTGCCAGCAGCCAAGCAAGTAGCTACGAGCAGTACTTC.